The entry below gives a single T cell receptor (beta chain) sequence along with its context. Its matching antigen is unknown. The germline V and J ends were trimmed by 3 bases and 8 bases, with 8 bases remaining between them. Germline V gives CDR1 ENHRY, CDR2 SYGVKD. The CDR3 totals 13 residues. Though probably carrying unrecorded immune exposures, donors were nominally healthy at sampling. This sample was taken from a study of cytomegalovirus exposure and HLA in healthy donors. The study, taken as a whole, reports: Sequencing likely produced, as an artifact, a cluster of highly shared sequence variants.

PCR amplification relied on 60 Vbeta primers (plus 13 Jbeta primers). Only in-frame clones appear in the TCRdb table, and some are missing; sequencing was by immunoSEQ multiplex PCR. The table lists under 200,000 clones, roughly 70% of them singletons. This rearrangement joins TRBV10-3 to TRBJ1-6; D is unclear. Sequencing was done on a sample of PBMCs. The TCR sequence derives from a woman in her forties or fifties in good health and CMV-seropositive. CDR3 coding DNA: TGTGCCATCAGTGATCACCGGGATTCACCCCTCCACTTT. Its protein is CAISDHRDSPLHF.